This TCR beta chain is drawn from a study of human T cells and chemical hapten exposure. Documented time point: pre-sensitization, week 0. This sample's treatment: therapeutic diphenylcyclopropenone sensitization with weekly scalp DPC. V dropped 2 bases and J dropped 1 base, with 12 bases sitting between them. The CDR3 has 15 residues. CDR1 SGHAT and CDR2 FQNNGV come from the germline V gene. Each CDR3 protein is one row after TCRdb ran MiXCR on the RACE reads. This repertoire shows under 300,000 distinct CDR3 sequences, 7.5% to 10% found once; its top ten account for over 2%. The chain couples TRBV11-2 to TRBJ2-7; no definite D call. The receptor was derived from a woman in her thirties or forties with alopecia areata. Some clones in this sample may be carry-over from other donors' samples. The input for sequencing was whole blood, taken in connection with sensitization to the hapten diphenylcyclopropenone (DPC). In DNA, the CDR3 is TGTGCCAGCAGCTTAAACTACAGTCCATCCTACGAGCAGTACTTC. Translation gives CASSLNYSPSYEQYF.